Listed below are T cell receptor beta chains from one sample, sequenced in a study of CD8+ T cells in alopecia areata. The protocol was immunoSEQ multiplex PCR, while the TCRdb copy is restricted to in-frame clones and leaves out a portion. The table has 150,000 or so clones, 50% to 60% seen once. Source material: CD4+ T cells sorted from blood. The origin of the receptors is a human donor in good health. Both conserved end residues are part of each CDR3. The order of the fields is CDR3 protein, V gene.

CAWSVRSNQPQHF TRBV30
CSVDRDRETQYF TRBV29-1
CSVGQRNQPQHF TRBV29-1
CSVGEGPYEQYF TRBV29-1
CASSLGYEQYF TRBV5-1
CATSRGFMGQGGNEQFF TRBV15
CASSSHTPSVGELFF TRBV28
CASRPRADTQYF TRBV11-2
CASSEARTNTEAFF TRBV2
CSVTPGFNTEAFF TRBV29-1
CASSEPGRGKSWTQYF TRBV10-2
CSVEALLRRRNTEAFF TRBV29-1
CASSLGQISGRALYEQYF TRBV11-2
CASSVPGGSGELFF TRBV25-1
CASSYQPSGANVLTF TRBV6-5
CASSPWGTGGSYNEQFF TRBV28
CSAREAEDTF TRBV20-1
CASSLGGSGYTDTQYF TRBV14
CASSRDTNTEAFF TRBV19
CAISRETGANVLTF TRBV10-3
CASSYSTQGRTEQFF TRBV6-5
CASSQGWTSGSSEQFF TRBV4-1
CASRIGGTGQETQYF TRBV5-1
CASSGRTSGTYNEQFF TRBV6-6
CASSPRQGTGELFF TRBV5-1
CAGDRDRSFGETQYF TRBV23-1
CASSTSTSGSGQTQYF TRBV5-5
CASSLPGGQLGELFF TRBV5-4
CASSLIPGSGANVLTF TRBV11-2